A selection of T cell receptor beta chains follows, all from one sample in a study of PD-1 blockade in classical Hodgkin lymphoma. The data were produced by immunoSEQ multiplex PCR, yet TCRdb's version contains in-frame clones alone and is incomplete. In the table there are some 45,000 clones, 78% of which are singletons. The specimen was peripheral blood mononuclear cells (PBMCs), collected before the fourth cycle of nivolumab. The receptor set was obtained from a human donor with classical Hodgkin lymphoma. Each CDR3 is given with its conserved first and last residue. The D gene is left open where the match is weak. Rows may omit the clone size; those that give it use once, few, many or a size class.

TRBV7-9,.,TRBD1,CASSSLWTGDGNTIYF
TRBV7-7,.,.,CASSLQGGTQYF
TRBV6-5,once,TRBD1,CASSRQGAMNTEAFF
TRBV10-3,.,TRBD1,CATNRQGADTQYF
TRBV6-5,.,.,CASSYSYNSGANVLTF
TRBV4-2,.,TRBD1,CASSVRGSNEKLFF
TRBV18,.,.,CASSPNREETQYF
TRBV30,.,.,CAWSVGGTYEQYF
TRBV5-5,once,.,CASSFPSTEQYF
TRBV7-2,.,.,CASSIKGQPQHF